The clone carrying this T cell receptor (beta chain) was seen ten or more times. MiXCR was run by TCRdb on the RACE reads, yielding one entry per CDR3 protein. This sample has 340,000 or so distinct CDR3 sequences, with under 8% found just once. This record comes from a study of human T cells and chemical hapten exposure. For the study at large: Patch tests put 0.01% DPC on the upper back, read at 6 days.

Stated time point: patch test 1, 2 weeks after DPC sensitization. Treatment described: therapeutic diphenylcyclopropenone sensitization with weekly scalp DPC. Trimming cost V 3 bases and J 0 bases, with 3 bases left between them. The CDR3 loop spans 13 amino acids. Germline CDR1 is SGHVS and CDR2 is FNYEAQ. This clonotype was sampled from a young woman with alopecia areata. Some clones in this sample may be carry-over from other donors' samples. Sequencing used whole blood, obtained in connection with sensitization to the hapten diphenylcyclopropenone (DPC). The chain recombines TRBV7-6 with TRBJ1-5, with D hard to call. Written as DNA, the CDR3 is TGTGCCAGCAGCTTTAATAGCAATCAGCCCCAGCATTTT. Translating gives CASSFNSNQPQHF.